This T cell receptor beta chain was documented in a study of T cells in Graves' hyperthyroidism and ophthalmopathy. Whole-study findings and limits: Blood also contained most expanded thyroid clonotypes above 0.001.

Trimming removed 6 bases at V and 7 bases at J, with 21 bases between. CDR1 SNHLY and CDR2 FYNNEI come from the germline V gene. The CDR3 extends over 15 amino acids. In its sample, this clonotype was seen many times. Its target is unknown. What was amplified from RNA transcripts were TCR beta CDR3 regions. The TCR CDR3 was amplified in a first-round RT-PCR using the HTBI primer set. TCRdb reprocessed the multiplex PCR reads with MiXCR, giving one entry per CDR3 protein. The table lists nearly 600,000 distinct CDR3 sequences, approximately 15% of them singletons, with 7.1% in the top ten. Ophthalmopathy cases scored 3 or more on the Clinical Activity Score and 4 or more on NOSPECS grade, with duration below 3 months. Orbital computed tomography and thyroid ultrasound, together with serum TRAb and thyroxine and clinical symptoms, were used for diagnoses. A 10 ml volume of fresh peripheral blood provided the PBMCs.

The receptor comes from a woman aged 18-29 years with Graves' ophthalmopathy. The V call is TRBV2, the J call TRBJ1-2, with a tentative D call TRBD1 (6 bases). Input material: blood. This CDR3 is CASSVDRIRASGYTF. The DNA for the CDR3 is TGTGCCAGCAGCGTAGACAGGATACGGGCCTCTGGCTACACCTTC.